This entry concerns a single T cell receptor (beta chain). Its antigen is as yet unknown. The data were taken from a study of cytotoxic CD8 clonotypes in ibrutinib-treated CLL. Study-level results: At the start, clonality exceeded age-matched healthy donors and followed circulating CD8+ T-cell counts. Before falling back toward baseline at progression, clonality had risen at the time of ibrutinib response.

The CDR3 runs 18 residues. V lost 0 bases and J lost 1, with 18 bases in between. From germline, CDR1 is WSHSY and CDR2 SAAADI. Some clones are missing from TCRdb's copy, which holds only in-frame ones; the method was immunoSEQ multiplex PCR. This sample has about 14,000 clones, with 55% to 75% found just once. This clonotype originated in a human donor with chronic lymphocytic leukemia. Sequences were derived from PBMCs, sampled before ibrutinib treatment. The chain has TRBV10-2 and TRBJ1-2, with D unresolved. The CDR3 sequence: CASSESRSSRGFNYGYTF. The CDR3 DNA follows: TGCGCCAGCAGTGAGTCGCGGAGCTCCCGCGGTTTTAACTATGGCTACACCTTC.